This T cell receptor (beta chain) was captured in a study of T cells after yellow fever vaccination. The J segment lost 2 bases and the V segment lost 4 bases, leaving 2 bases of the junction unmatched. CDR1 DFQATT and CDR2 SNEGSKA come from the germline V gene (reference sequence). This CDR3 region has 13 residues. The study made its TCR cDNA through 5'RACE template switching. That step introduced a universal primer site along with UMIs. One entry per CDR3 protein, called by TCRdb with MiXCR from the 5' RACE reads. Of about 580,000 distinct CDR3 sequences listed, less than 20% are singletons. This clonotype has only a few counts.

The sequences come from PBMCs, collected about 5 days after the first yellow fever vaccination. The genes are TRBV20-1 and TRBJ1-5, with 7 bases aligning to TRBD1. The sequence was collected from a young man who received the YFV17D yellow fever vaccine. The CDR3 is CSATGTGNQPQHF. DNA of the CDR3: TGCAGTGCTACCGGGACAGGCAATCAGCCCCAGCATTTT.